Given below is one TCR beta chain in context. Its antigen remains unidentified. There are no base qualities to consult, and no much larger clone falls within one base. The same CDR3 can be traced to other DNA sequences in this sample. This entry is derived from a study of shared clonotypes between healthy human individuals (dated by TCRdb to the early 2020s). For the wider study: A couple of women and a few men aged 18 to 49 years were included in the cohort. Different laboratories and diverse techniques were used to prepare libraries and sequence TCR repertoires, to increase sequencing depth and limit assay-specific biases. The study deeply sequenced blood TCR repertoires of several healthy adults to estimate repertoire size and the extent of clonotype sharing between individuals. Leukapheresis yielded between about 0.94 and 8.9 billion PBMCs per donor. Per donor, three plates each were used for CD4 naive and CD4 memory, two for CD8 naive, and one for CD8 memory. Findings and caveats that apply to the study as a whole: Larger estimated clonotype richness was generally found for naive subsets than for memory subsets. Because the study included a small number of donors, the genetic and exposure-history diversity represented was limited. Clonotypes shared by all four sorted-subset donors showed higher generation probabilities than non-shared clonotypes. Sharing across several donors was observed for approximately 4.6% of naive CD4, about 3.2% of naive CD8, 2% to 2.5% of memory CD4, and roughly 0.4% of memory CD8 clonotypes. Sampling was limited to blood, and TCR repertoires in tissue likely differ from TCR repertoires in blood. Based on pairwise subsampling, the degree of clonotype sharing among donors was expected to be affected by sequencing depth. Rarefaction of sorted-subset datasets indicated incomplete sequencing despite the large sequencing depth.

Donors were healthy HIV-negative adults with no recently reported acute infections or vaccinations. Only Caucasian adults living in Nashville, Tennessee, USA were represented among the donors. CD4+ T cells were enriched by magnetic negative selection, after which naive cells were positively selected on CD45RA and the negative fraction was taken as the memory subset. After blood collection by leukapheresis, PBMCs were isolated using Ficoll-Histopaque density gradient centrifugation and then cryopreserved in the vapor phase of liquid nitrogen. Purity and quantity of every magnetically sorted T cell population were checked by analytical flow cytometry. Genomic DNA was isolated from every sorted fraction and measured by UV absorbance on a Nanodrop 2000c. The germline V gene gives CDR1 as MDHEN and CDR2 as SYDVKM. Counted from cysteine to phenylalanine, this CDR3 has 15 amino acids. Only the CDR3 portion is preserved as DNA: 45 bases, with reading frame beginning at the first base. Trimming leaves V shorter by 5 bases and J shorter by 3 bases, with the junction holding 5 bases beyond the gene matches.

Using the deep immunoSEQ assay, TCR CDR3 regions were amplified from genomic DNA by multiplex PCR. Genomic DNA extracted from each cell subset was distributed evenly over all wells of several immunoSEQ 96-well plates, and each plate served as one replicate. Each replicate PCR for sorted subsets received around 200 ng genomic DNA, equal to around 32,000 T cell genomes. Purified libraries were measured with a Qubit 3.0 fluorometer, size-checked on a Bioanalyzer 2100, and measured again with the KAPA Library Quantification kit. Every immunoSEQ 96-well plate was sequenced on a dedicated single-read 150-cycle Illumina NextSeq 550 flow cell. On the study's bioinformatics: Because the immunoSEQ output included only junctional sequences and no quality scores, the filtering could not be the same as the filtering used for full-length reads. To assign V/J genes and CDR3, sequences were annotated using PyIR, a Python wrapper for IgBLAST v1.9, with IMGT germline references. Reads were filtered out if the reads had weak V/J assignments (E-value above 1e-6), no CDR3, stop codons, out-of-frame junctions, or ambiguous translated residues. V3J clonotypes were defined by identical inferred V gene, J gene, and CDR3 amino acid sequence. The percentage overlap between two repertoires was calculated by dividing the number of shared unique clonotypes by the size of the smaller repertoire. Richness of each repertoire was evaluated using RTK rarefaction, the Chao1 estimator, and Recon v2.1 estimates of unobserved clonotypes. Generation probabilities were computed with OLGA for all TCRbeta clonotypes obtained by the gDNA method from a few donors. TCRdb holds this immuneACCESS table with in-frame rearrangements only. Some clones are missing; in checked studies, unresolved V genes explain under half, and the rest has no known cause. Clonal size and the V and J genes are those of that table, whereas D and trimming came from the DNA. The sample data list under 2.5 million clones, and just under 95% of these were observed just once. The ten biggest clones cover approximately 0.41% of the sample.

The source of this sequence is a man aged 18 to 30 in good health. Some clones in this sample may be carry-over from other donors' samples. This sequence uses TRBV28 and TRBJ1-1, and 11 junction bases match TRBD1. The specimen was naive CD4+ T cells from PBMCs. The sample's cell subset or site label is to be understood as: CD45RA+ positively selected. This receptor has the CDR3 CASSGQGAGDTEAFF. DNA sequence: TGTGCCAGCAGTGGACAGGGGGCGGGGGACACTGAAGCTTTCTTT.